The next 3 T cell receptor beta chains were all read from a single sample in a study of blood T cell repertoires in COVID-19. Profiled with immunoSEQ multiplex PCR; TCRdb holds only in-frame clones, not every one. The sample has 150,000 to 200,000 clones, around 79% seen once. What was sequenced was peripheral blood. The receptors here all came from a woman between 65 and 79 years old with acute or convalescent COVID-19.

This sequence joins TRBV13 and TRBJ2-7; 16 bases match TRBD2. From germline, CDR1 is PRHDT and CDR2 FYEKMQ (reference sequence). V dropped 5 bases and J dropped 6; count of bases not matched to a gene: 7. This CDR3 region has 16 residues. CDR3: CASSPGTSGRASEQYF. Here the CDR3 DNA reads TGTGCCAGCAGCCCCGGGACTAGCGGGAGGGCCTCCGAGCAGTACTTC.

The CDR3 region is CASSLSWDTDNEQFF. CDR3 DNA sequence: TGTGCCAGCAGCCTTTCCTGGGACACCGACAATGAGCAGTTCTTC. This chain links TRBV7-8 with TRBJ2-1; tentatively, D is TRBD1 (6 bases). Germline loops: CDR1 SGHVS, CDR2 FQNEAQ. V lost 5 bases and J lost 5, with 16 bases in between. The CDR3 is 15 amino acids.

J is TRBJ1-6 and V is TRBV7-3; no reliable D call. Looked up from germline, CDR1 is SGHTA and CDR2 is FQGTGA. This CDR3 region has 13 residues. V lost 0 bases and J lost 8, with 5 bases in between. The chain's CDR3 is CASSLTADSPLHF. The CDR3 coding sequence is TGTGCCAGCAGCTTAACGGCAGATTCACCCCTCCACTTT.